The 25 T cell receptor beta chains presented below share a single source sample, sequenced in a study of CD4 T cells in relation to SARS-CoV-2 and coronaviruses. Repertoires were generated with immunoSEQ multiplex PCR, while TCRdb's copy carries only in-frame clones and drops some. The profile covers about 65,000 clones, with 87% appearing a single time and 1.6% taken by the ten largest. CD4+ T cells from unexposed donors were obtained before the COVID-19 pandemic (2011-2018). Specimen: memory CD4+ T cells from PBMCs. The receptors here all came from a human donor in good health.

The V and J genes are TRBV28 and TRBJ2-7; D is undetermined. This CDR3 comprises 12 residues. The germline V and J ends were trimmed by 3 bases and 5 bases, with 8 bases remaining between them. Germline CDR1 is MDHEN and CDR2 is SYDVKM. CDR3 DNA: TGTGCCAGCAGTTTGTCCGTCAACGAGCAGTACTTC. This codes for CASSLSVNEQYF.

The chain combines TRBV9 with TRBJ1-1, with D tentatively TRBD1 (5 bases). This CDR3 has 15 residues. Between the trimmed V and J ends, which lost 0 bases and 4 bases, there was a span of 13 bases. CDR1 and CDR2 from the germline V gene are SGDLS and YYNGEE. The CDR3 sequence is CASSVATNRGTEAFF. CDR3 DNA: TGTGCCAGCAGCGTAGCTACGAATAGGGGCACTGAAGCTTTCTTT. Together with reference TRBV9 and TRBJ1-1, the CDR3 gives the full variable domain: DSGVTQTPKHLITATGQRVTLRCSPRSGDLSVYWYQQSLDQGLQFLIQYYNGEERAKGNILERFSAQQFPDLHSELNLSSLELGDSALYFCASSVATNRGTEAFFGQGTRLTVV.

The chain recombines TRBV30 with TRBJ2-2; maybe TRBD2 (6 bases). This CDR3 region has 13 residues. Germline V CDR1 and CDR2: GTSNPN, SVGIG (reference sequence). V was shortened by 7 bases and J by 3 bases, with 12 bases between the two germline ends. As DNA, the CDR3 is TGTGCCTCCAGCGGGCTCTACACCGGGGAGCTGTTTTTT. The encoded protein is CASSGLYTGELFF.

The chain joins TRBV5-1 to TRBJ1-2; TRBD1 matches at 7 bases. The CDR3 has 15 amino acids. The V gene end was trimmed by 2 bases and the J gene end by 4 bases; junction bases not matched to a gene: 8. CDR1 SGHRS and CDR2 YFSETQ come from the germline V gene. This chain's CDR3 is CASSLTQGHLYGYTF. CDR3 coding DNA: TGCGCCAGCAGCTTAACACAGGGGCACCTCTATGGCTACACCTTC.

V usage is TRBV6-5 and J usage is TRBJ1-2; tentative D call: TRBD1 (6 bases). The CDR3 contains 16 residues. V was trimmed by 2 bases and J by 8 bases, leaving 21 bases between them. The germline V gene encodes CDR1 MNHEY and CDR2 SVGAGI. The CDR3, as DNA: TGTGCCAGCAGTTACAGCGACTTCTACAGGGCATCGGGCTACACCTTC. It encodes CASSYSDFYRASGYTF.

The chain has TRBV9 and TRBJ2-2, with D possibly TRBD1 on 5 matching bases. Trimming cost V 1 base and J 6 bases, with 10 bases left between them. The CDR3 is 14 residues long. In germline, CDR1 is SGDLS, CDR2 YYNGEE. The CDR3 loop is CASSVRTRAGELFF. For the CDR3, the DNA is TGTGCCAGCAGCGTAAGGACCAGGGCCGGGGAGCTGTTTTTT.

This chain joins TRBV5-6 and TRBJ2-7; possibly TRBD1 for D (5 bases). The CDR3 is 14 amino acids. V was clipped by 0 bases and J by 3 bases, with 10 bases between them. Germline CDR1 and CDR2: SGHDT and YYEEEE. The CDR3 region is CASSLGQNFYEQYF. CDR3 nucleotides: TGTGCCAGCAGCTTGGGACAGAACTTCTACGAGCAGTACTTC.

This clone was found a few times. The chain employs TRBV9 and TRBJ1-3; D is undetermined. This CDR3 has 15 residues. Looked up from germline, CDR1 is SGDLS and CDR2 is YYNGEE. V dropped 4 bases and J dropped 0 bases, with 11 bases sitting between them. The CDR3 loop reads CASSPSGSSGNTIYF. CDR3 in DNA: TGTGCCAGCAGCCCGTCGGGCAGCTCTGGAAACACCATATATTTT.

This clone is a singleton in its sample. The rearrangement joins TRBV12-3 or TRBV12-4 to TRBJ1-3; tentative D call: TRBD1 (5 bases). This CDR3 spans 12 amino acids. Deletions cut 5 bases from V and 15 bases from J, with 17 bases between. CDR3 region: CASSKSAGAGYF. For the CDR3, the DNA is TGTGCCAGCAGTAAGTCAGCCGGGGCTGGATATTTT.

The chain joins TRBV5-5 to TRBJ1-3, with D unresolved. The CDR3 totals 14 residues. From germline, CDR1 is SGHKS and CDR2 YYEKEE (reference sequence). V lost 0 bases to trimming and J lost 0 bases, with 4 bases between them. The CDR3 DNA reads TGTGCCAGCAGCTTGGAGGGCTCTGGAAACACCATATATTTT. Protein: CASSLEGSGNTIYF.

The rearrangement joins TRBV12-3 or TRBV12-4 to TRBJ1-5, with D unclear. Trimming cost V 5 bases and J 6 bases, with 11 bases left between them. This CDR3 region has 13 residues. CDR3 residues: CASSPVSGQPQHF. DNA for the CDR3: TGTGCCAGCAGTCCAGTGAGCGGTCAGCCCCAGCATTTT.

V usage is TRBV7-9 and J usage is TRBJ1-1; D remains unclear. This CDR3 is built from 15 residues. The germline gives CDR1 SEHNR, CDR2 FQNEAQ (reference sequence). Trimming took off 0 bases at V and 3 bases at J, with 11 bases between the two ends. The CDR3 nucleotides read TGTGCCAGCAGCTTAGCGGTTGCTGTGTACACTGAAGCTTTCTTT. Translation: CASSLAVAVYTEAFF.

CDR3 DNA: TGCGCCAGCAGCGGGGAGACGAGGCTCCATGAGCAGTTCTTC. Protein product: CASSGETRLHEQFF. The V and J genes are TRBV5-1 and TRBJ2-1; D possibly corresponds to TRBD2 (5 bases). Trimming removed 4 bases from V and 8 bases from J, with 16 bases in between. Looked up from germline, CDR1 is SGHRS and CDR2 is YFSETQ. CDR3 length: 14 amino acids.

This CDR3 is CATSGASGSGRAPYEQYF. In nucleotides, the CDR3 is TGTGCCACCAGCGGGGCGTCGGGTAGCGGGAGGGCCCCCTACGAGCAGTACTTC. The chain joins TRBV24-1 to TRBJ2-7; 11 bases are a match to TRBD2. The CDR3 loop spans 18 amino acids. V gave up 7 bases and J gave up 2 bases; unmatched junction bases: 15. Germline V lookup: CDR1 KGHDR, CDR2 SFDVKD.

V and J are TRBV18 and TRBJ2-7; a possible D gene is TRBD1 (6 bases). V dropped 2 bases and J dropped 6 bases, with 14 bases sitting between them. The V gene's germline CDR1 is KGHSH and CDR2 LQKENI. The CDR3 spans 14 residues. The DNA of the CDR3 is TGTGCCAGCTCACCAGCAGGGGTCATGACCGAGCAGTACTTC. Its protein is CASSPAGVMTEQYF.

The chain joins TRBV25-1 to TRBJ1-1, with 8 positions matching TRBD1. The CDR3 consists of 18 residues. V was clipped by 1 base and J by 3 bases; unmatched bases: 13. The germline gives CDR1 MGHDK, CDR2 SYGVNS. The CDR3 sequence is CASSESTGQGAGDTEAFF. CDR3 bases: TGTGCCAGCAGTGAATCAACCGGGCAGGGGGCTGGGGACACTGAAGCTTTCTTT. The full variable domain, its missing parts supplied by reference TRBV25-1 and TRBJ1-1, is EADIYQTPRYLVIGTGKKITLECSQTMGHDKMYWYQQDPGMELHLIHYSYGVNSTEKGDLSSESTVSRIRTEHFPLTLESARPSHTSQYLCASSESTGQGAGDTEAFFGQGTRLTVV.

CDR3 coding DNA: TGTGCCAGCAGCTTGGAACAGTTTGCCAACAATGAGCAGTTCTTC. Its translation: CASSLEQFANNEQFF. This chain links TRBV5-6 with TRBJ2-1, with no clear D. The CDR3 extends over 15 amino acids. Trimming stripped 0 bases from V and 5 bases from J, with 12 bases between. The V gene's germline CDR1 is SGHDT and CDR2 YYEEEE. The whole variable domain, filled in from reference TRBV5-6 and TRBJ2-1, reads DAGVTQSPTHLIKTRGQQVTLRCSPKSGHDTVSWYQQALGQGPQFIFQYYEEEERQRGNFPDRFSGHQFPNYSSELNVNALLLGDSALYLCASSLEQFANNEQFFGPGTRLTVL.

The chain carries TRBV11-3 and TRBJ2-7, with D possibly matching TRBD2 (7 bases). The V gene lost 5 bases and the J gene lost 3 bases, with 11 bases spanning the gap. This CDR3 is built from 13 residues. CDR1 is SGHNT, CDR2 YENEEA, per germline. For the CDR3, the DNA is TGTGCCAGCAGCGAGGGGGGGGGCTACGAGCAGTACTTC. This translates into CASSEGGGYEQYF.

This chain connects TRBV10-1 to TRBJ2-2, with 7 bases lining up with TRBD1. The CDR3 contains 16 residues. The germline gives CDR1 WNHNN, CDR2 SYGVQD (reference sequence). The V gene end was trimmed by 6 bases and the J gene end by 8 bases; junction bases not matched to a gene: 15. Written as DNA, the CDR3 is TGCGCCAGCAGGGATAGAACAGGGGCCTGGCTTGGGGAGCTGTTTTTT. Its translation is CASRDRTGAWLGELFF.

This sequence joins TRBV28 and TRBJ2-3, with D possibly TRBD2 on 5 matching bases. Germline values: CDR1 MDHEN, CDR2 SYDVKM. V lost 4 bases, J lost 0 bases, and 23 bases lay in between. This CDR3 region has 19 residues. CDR3 sequence: CASSSQLRPLERSTDTQYF. CDR3 bases: TGTGCCAGCAGTTCGCAACTAAGGCCCTTGGAGCGGAGCACAGATACGCAGTATTTT.

The V gene is TRBV30, the J gene TRBJ1-4; tentatively, D is TRBD1 (6 bases). Germline CDR1 and CDR2: GTSNPN and SVGIG (reference sequence). The CDR3 contains 13 residues. V gave up 2 bases and J gave up 3 bases, with 7 bases separating them. The CDR3 sequence is CAWSRGPNEKLFF. The DNA of the CDR3 is TGTGCCTGGAGTCGGGGGCCTAATGAAAAACTGTTTTTT.

This CDR3 is CASSLMGQGAGSPLHF. The DNA of the CDR3 is TGTGCCAGCAGCTTAATGGGACAGGGGGCCGGTTCACCCCTCCACTTT. This chain links TRBV7-9 with TRBJ1-6; 12 bases agree with TRBD1. This CDR3 is 16 amino acids long. Trimming removed 2 bases from V and 9 bases from J; junction bases left unmatched: 5. Germline V gene lookup returns CDR1 SEHNR and CDR2 FQNEAQ (reference sequence).

This clone was detected only once. The rearrangement uses TRBV18 and TRBJ1-3, with 9 nucleotides matching TRBD1. From germline, CDR1 is KGHSH and CDR2 LQKENI. The junction had 5 bases not matched to a gene; V was cut back by 4 bases and J by 4 bases. The CDR3 spans 15 residues. CDR3 nucleotides: TGTGCCAGCTCACAACAGGGGGCGACCGGAAACACCATATATTTT. Translating gives CASSQQGATGNTIYF.

This rearrangement joins TRBV5-1 to TRBJ2-1; 8 positions match TRBD1. Per germline, CDR1 SGHRS and CDR2 YFSETQ. J was trimmed by 1 base and V by 4 bases; bases with no gene match: 7. CDR3 size: 16 residues. CDR3 in amino acids: CASSLGQGLSYNEQFF. CDR3 DNA: TGCGCCAGCAGCCTCGGACAGGGTTTATCCTACAATGAGCAGTTCTTC.

This chain links TRBV18 with TRBJ2-1, with TRBD1 identical over 7 bases. The CDR3 is 15 residues long. Trimming removed 6 bases from V and 4 bases from J; junction bases left unmatched: 9. The germline CDR1 and CDR2 sequences are KGHSH and LQKENI. The CDR3 region has the DNA TGTGCCAGCTCCTCCGGGACAGCTTCGTACAATGAGCAGTTCTTC. Translating gives CASSSGTASYNEQFF.